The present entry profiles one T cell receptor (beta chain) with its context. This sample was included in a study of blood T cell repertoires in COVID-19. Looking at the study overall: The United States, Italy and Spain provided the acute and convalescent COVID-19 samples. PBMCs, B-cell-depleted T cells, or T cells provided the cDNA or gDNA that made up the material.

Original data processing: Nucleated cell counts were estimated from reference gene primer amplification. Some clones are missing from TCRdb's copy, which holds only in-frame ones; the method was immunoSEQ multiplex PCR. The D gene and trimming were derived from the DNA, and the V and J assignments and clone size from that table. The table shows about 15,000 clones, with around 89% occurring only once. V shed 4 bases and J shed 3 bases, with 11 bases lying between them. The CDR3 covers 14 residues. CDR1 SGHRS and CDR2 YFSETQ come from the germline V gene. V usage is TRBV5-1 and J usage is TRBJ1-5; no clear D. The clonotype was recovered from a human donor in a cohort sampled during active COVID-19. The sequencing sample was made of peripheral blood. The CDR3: CASSPPGPNQPQHF. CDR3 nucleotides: TGCGCCAGCAGCCCTCCGGGTCCCAATCAGCCCCAGCATTTT.